This T cell receptor (beta chain) stems from a study of cytomegalovirus exposure and HLA in healthy donors. Study results and caveats: Within the 90 to 150 validation repertoires, first-cohort TCR clusters tended to co-occur, according to a later analysis. CMV antigen specificity of a few CMV-associated chains was confirmed in vitro. Per published reports, the classifier diagnosed cytomegalovirus status with high specificity and sensitivity. Many donors carried some public TCRs, although rarity characterized most TCR sequences.

TCRdb's copy holds only in-frame clones and misses some; the assay was immunoSEQ multiplex PCR. The sample holds tens of thousands of clones, about 92% seen once. About this clone itself: Its specificity is not known.

The CDR3 contains 14 residues. V trimming: 5 bases; J trimming: 3 bases; junction bases outside the gene matches: 4. Per germline, CDR1 SEHNR and CDR2 FQNEAQ (reference sequence). Sequencing used PBMCs. The source is a man aged 18 to 29 in good health and CMV-seronegative. The rearrangement joins TRBV7-9 to TRBJ1-3; 7 nucleotides align to TRBD1. The CDR3 region is CASSPTGSGNTIYF. DNA for the CDR3: TGTGCCAGCAGCCCGACAGGGAGTGGAAACACCATATATTTT.